The clone carrying this TCR beta chain was seen a handful of times. Into CD45RA+ naive and CD45RA-negative memory subsets, the CD4+ cells were split. The data stem from a study of shared clonotypes between healthy human individuals. About the research overall: A couple of female and a few male donors aged 18 to 49 were enrolled.

The CDR3 runs 14 residues. Trimming stripped 0 bases from V and 5 bases from J, with 11 bases between. The germline CDR1 and CDR2 sequences are SGHRS and YFSETQ. For sorted subsets, about 190 ng DNA per replicate equaled roughly 30,000 T cell genomes. Authors' analysis steps: ImmunoSEQ output held junction-only sequences without quality scores, so filtering differed. Only in-frame clones appear in the TCRdb table, and some are missing; sequencing was by immunoSEQ multiplex PCR. The D gene and trimming were derived from the DNA, and the V and J assignments and clone size from that table. The sample consists of hundreds of thousands of clones, around four fifths of them appearing once.

The specimen sequenced was memory CD4+ T cells sorted from blood. Sample subset: CD45RA-negative fraction. This chain uses TRBV5-1 with TRBJ2-5; perhaps TRBD1 as D (5 bases). This TCR came from a woman aged 25 to 45 in good health. Written as DNA, the CDR3 is TGCGCCAGCAGCTTGGGACATGGGGCGGAGACCCAGTACTTC. Amino acid sequence: CASSLGHGAETQYF. Full variable domain (rest looked up from reference TRBV5-1 and TRBJ2-5): KAGVTQTPRYLIKTRGQQVTLSCSPISGHRSVSWYQQTPGQGLQFLFEYFSETQRNKGNFPGRFSGRQFSNSRSEMNVSTLELGDSALYLCASSLGHGAETQYFGPGTRLLVL.